Listed below are T cell receptor beta chains from one sample, sequenced in a study of CD8 T cells in ankylosing spondylitis. Each CDR3 protein is one row after TCRdb ran MiXCR on the 5' RACE reads. The sample carries 200,000 or so distinct CDR3 sequences, 13% recorded once. The sequencing input was blood, either unsorted or a sorted T cell fraction (not recorded which). The receptors here all came from a female donor with ankylosing spondylitis or in good health (not recorded which). Both conserved end residues are part of each CDR3. Fields, in order: D gene, J gene, clone size, V gene, CDR3 protein, CDR3 DNA. A D gene is named only where the DNA matches it firmly. The size of a clone is reported for some rows only, either as once, few or many, or as a class for expanded clones.

D gene: NA; J gene: TRBJ1-5; clone size: few; V gene: TRBV12-3/TRBV12-4; CDR3 protein: CASTYSGGSNQPQHF; CDR3 DNA: TGTGCCAGCACCTACTCGGGAGGGAGCAATCAGCCCCAGCATTTT
D gene: TRBD1; J gene: TRBJ1-2; clone size: few; V gene: TRBV27; CDR3 protein: CASRARQGANYGYTF; CDR3 DNA: TGTGCCAGCAGGGCCAGACAGGGTGCTAACTATGGCTACACCTTC
D gene: NA; J gene: TRBJ2-7; clone size: many; V gene: TRBV7-8; CDR3 protein: CASSSGPSGEQYF; CDR3 DNA: TGTGCCAGCAGCTCCGGGCCAAGTGGCGAGCAGTACTTC
D gene: TRBD1; J gene: TRBJ1-3; clone size: few; V gene: TRBV20-1; CDR3 protein: CSAWAQGFSGNTIYF; CDR3 DNA: TGCAGTGCTTGGGCACAGGGGTTCTCTGGAAACACCATATATTTT
D gene: TRBD1; J gene: TRBJ1-4; clone size: many; V gene: TRBV12-3/TRBV12-4; CDR3 protein: CASRTGTTNEKLFF; CDR3 DNA: TGTGCCAGCAGGACAGGGACAACTAATGAAAAACTGTTTTTT
D gene: TRBD1; J gene: TRBJ2-2; clone size: few; V gene: TRBV7-2; CDR3 protein: CASSRQGLTGELFF; CDR3 DNA: TGTGCCAGCAGCCGACAGGGGCTGACCGGGGAGCTGTTTTTT
D gene: NA; J gene: TRBJ1-5; clone size: many; V gene: TRBV5-1; CDR3 protein: CASSPGGTRQPQHF; CDR3 DNA: TGCGCCAGCAGCCCGGGTGGTACCCGTCAGCCCCAGCATTTT
D gene: NA; J gene: TRBJ2-7; clone size: many; V gene: TRBV7-9; CDR3 protein: CASSSGVPPYEQYF; CDR3 DNA: TGTGCCAGCAGCTCAGGGGTCCCCCCCTACGAGCAGTACTTC
D gene: NA; J gene: TRBJ2-6; clone size: few; V gene: TRBV4-2; CDR3 protein: CASSQEVRQAISGANVLTF; CDR3 DNA: TGTGCCAGCAGCCAAGAGGTGCGACAGGCGATCTCTGGGGCCAACGTCCTGACTTTC
D gene: NA; J gene: TRBJ1-2; clone size: many; V gene: TRBV5-1; CDR3 protein: CASSFGLDSFYGYTF; CDR3 DNA: TGCGCCAGCAGCTTTGGGCTAGACAGCTTCTATGGCTACACCTTC
D gene: NA; J gene: TRBJ2-3; clone size: many; V gene: TRBV20-1; CDR3 protein: CSESLAETPTDTQYF; CDR3 DNA: TGCAGTGAATCATTAGCGGAGACTCCCACAGATACGCAGTATTTT
D gene: NA; J gene: TRBJ1-2; clone size: many; V gene: TRBV7-2; CDR3 protein: CASSLDRQGYSGYTF; CDR3 DNA: TGTGCCAGCAGCTTAGATCGGCAGGGTTACTCTGGCTACACCTTC
D gene: NA; J gene: TRBJ1-4; clone size: NA; V gene: TRBV20-1; CDR3 protein: CSARGAGGSGKLFF; CDR3 DNA: TGCAGTGCTAGAGGTGCTGGCGGATCTGGAAAACTGTTTTTT
D gene: TRBD1; J gene: TRBJ1-5; clone size: few; V gene: TRBV7-9; CDR3 protein: CASSRGTGVNQPQHF; CDR3 DNA: TGTGCCAGCAGCCGCGGGACAGGGGTCAATCAGCCCCAGCATTTT
D gene: NA; J gene: TRBJ2-7; clone size: many; V gene: TRBV29-1; CDR3 protein: CSVGLGLSSYEQYF; CDR3 DNA: TGCAGCGTCGGACTGGGACTTAGCTCCTACGAGCAGTACTTC
D gene: TRBD1; J gene: TRBJ1-2; clone size: many; V gene: TRBV7-9; CDR3 protein: CASSGQGSGDYGYTF; CDR3 DNA: TGTGCCAGCAGCGGACAGGGGTCCGGGGACTATGGCTACACCTTC
D gene: NA; J gene: TRBJ1-5; clone size: many; V gene: TRBV7-8; CDR3 protein: CASRPRGFNQPQHF; CDR3 DNA: TGTGCCAGCAGACCAAGAGGGTTCAATCAGCCCCAGCATTTT
D gene: NA; J gene: TRBJ2-4; clone size: many; V gene: TRBV12-3/TRBV12-4; CDR3 protein: CASSLGTGNIQYF; CDR3 DNA: TGTGCCAGCAGTTTAGGGACCGGGAACATTCAGTACTTC
D gene: NA; J gene: TRBJ2-5; clone size: many; V gene: TRBV7-9; CDR3 protein: CASSLGRETQYF; CDR3 DNA: TGTGCCAGCAGCTTAGGACGAGAGACCCAGTACTTC
D gene: NA; J gene: TRBJ2-2; clone size: NA; V gene: TRBV7-3; CDR3 protein: CASSPKRTGELFF; CDR3 DNA: TGTGCCAGCAGCCCAAAACGGACCGGGGAGCTGTTTTTT
D gene: TRBD1; J gene: TRBJ2-4; clone size: many; V gene: TRBV11-2; CDR3 protein: CASSLDWGQGPKNIQYF; CDR3 DNA: TGTGCCAGCAGCTTAGATTGGGGACAGGGCCCCAAAAACATTCAGTACTTC
D gene: NA; J gene: TRBJ2-2; clone size: many; V gene: TRBV6-4; CDR3 protein: CASSEGLNTGELFF; CDR3 DNA: TGTGCCAGCAGTGAGGGACTCAACACCGGGGAGCTGTTTTTT
D gene: NA; J gene: TRBJ1-5; clone size: many; V gene: TRBV4-3; CDR3 protein: CASSQTPRQPQHF; CDR3 DNA: TGCGCCAGCAGCCAAACTCCCAGGCAGCCCCAGCATTTT
D gene: NA; J gene: TRBJ2-7; clone size: NA; V gene: TRBV28; CDR3 protein: CASSTVSAGSYEQYF; CDR3 DNA: TGTGCCAGCAGCACCGTTTCGGCAGGGTCCTACGAGCAGTACTTC
D gene: NA; J gene: TRBJ2-1; clone size: many; V gene: TRBV20-1; CDR3 protein: CSANRDLGYNEQFF; CDR3 DNA: TGCAGTGCCAACCGGGACTTGGGTTACAATGAGCAGTTCTTC
D gene: NA; J gene: TRBJ2-1; clone size: few; V gene: TRBV9; CDR3 protein: CASSSAYNEQFF; CDR3 DNA: TGTGCCAGCAGCTCGGCGTACAATGAGCAGTTCTTC
D gene: NA; J gene: TRBJ2-1; clone size: NA; V gene: TRBV7-2; CDR3 protein: CASSFTGVQFF; CDR3 DNA: TGTGCCAGCAGCTTTACCGGGGTCCAGTTCTTC
D gene: TRBD1; J gene: TRBJ2-7; clone size: many; V gene: TRBV28; CDR3 protein: CASSSPPGQLSSYEQYF; CDR3 DNA: TGTGCCAGCAGTTCTCCTCCGGGACAGCTATCATCCTACGAGCAGTACTTC